These T cell receptor beta chains were read from a single sample in a study of shared clonotypes between healthy human individuals. The assay was immunoSEQ multiplex PCR, and TCRdb's table has in-frame clones only and misses some. The sample lists roughly 410,000 clones; approximately 97% were seen once. Sequenced input: memory CD8+ T cells sorted from blood. The source of these receptors is a man aged 25 to 45 in good health. The CDR3 runs from the conserved cysteine through the conserved F or W. D genes are given only for firm matches. A row's size may be missing; if present it is once, few, many or a size class.

V	D	size	J	CDR3	DNA
TRBV18	.	.	TRBJ1-1	CASSPARGSGTEAFF	TGTGCCAGCTCCCCCGCCCGGGGATCTGGGACTGAAGCTTTCTTT
TRBV12-5	TRBD1	.	TRBJ1-5	CASGLVPLLRDSYSNQPQHF	TGTGCTAGTGGTTTGGTACCTCTTCTCCGGGACAGCTATAGCAATCAGCCCCAGCATTTT
TRBV11-2	TRBD2	.	TRBJ2-2	CASSLGSGSTGELFF	TGTGCCAGCAGCTTAGGGAGCGGGAGCACTGGGGAGCTGTTTTTT
TRBV9	.	.	TRBJ1-1	CASSPRPNTEAFF	TGTGCCAGCAGCCCAAGGCCGAACACTGAAGCTTTCTTT
TRBV11-2	.	.	TRBJ2-1	CASRQTVGYEQFF	TGTGCCAGCAGGCAGACGGTGGGGTATGAGCAGTTCTTC
TRBV11-2	TRBD1	.	TRBJ2-2	CASSLSTGGTGELFF	TGTGCCAGCAGCTTATCCACAGGGGGCACCGGGGAGCTGTTTTTT
TRBV10-1	TRBD2	.	TRBJ2-7	CASSEVTSGPYEQYF	TGCGCCAGCAGTGAGGTCACTAGCGGTCCCTACGAGCAGTACTTC
TRBV18	.	.	TRBJ2-7	CASSPRDSIYEQYF	TGTGCCAGCTCACCAAGGGACTCGATCTACGAGCAGTACTTC
TRBV5-1	TRBD1	once	TRBJ1-2	CASSWTGYGYTF	TGCGCCAGCAGCTGGACAGGGTATGGCTACACCTTC
TRBV18	TRBD2	.	TRBJ2-5	CASSPQRGQETQYF	TGTGCCAGCTCACCTCAGCGGGGACAAGAGACCCAGTACTTC
TRBV11-2	.	.	TRBJ2-2	CASSLDLRRGINTGELFF	TGTGCCAGCAGCTTAGATCTGAGGAGGGGTATAAACACCGGGGAGCTGTTTTTT
TRBV7-7	TRBD2	.	TRBJ2-1	CASSPSLAGVLLMDEQFF	TGTGCTAGCAGCCCTTCACTAGCGGGAGTCCTTTTAATGGATGAGCAGTTCTTC
TRBV19	TRBD2	.	TRBJ2-2	CASTRDSGTPYTGELFF	TGTGCCAGTACCCGGGATAGCGGGACGCCTTACACCGGGGAGCTGTTTTTT
TRBV9	.	.	TRBJ1-1	CASSVGDTEAFF	TGTGCCAGCAGCGTAGGGGACACTGAAGCTTTCTTT
TRBV6-5	.	.	TRBJ2-3	CASRPRGGYTDTQYF	TGTGCCAGCAGACCTAGGGGCGGGTACACAGATACGCAGTATTTT
TRBV7-2	.	.	TRBJ2-7	CASSFSSYSYEQYF	TGTGCCAGCAGCTTCTCTAGCTACTCCTACGAGCAGTACTTC
TRBV29-1	TRBD1	once	TRBJ2-3	CSVSHRTGGAWASTDTQYF	TGCAGCGTCTCCCACCGGACAGGGGGCGCGTGGGCTAGCACAGATACGCAGTATTTT
TRBV2	TRBD2	.	TRBJ2-1	CASSQGLAYNEQFF	TGTGCCAGCAGCCAGGGACTAGCCTACAATGAGCAGTTCTTC
TRBV7-2	.	.	TRBJ2-5	CASSLARWGETQYF	TGTGCCAGCAGCTTAGCCAGGTGGGGCGAGACCCAGTACTTC
TRBV9	TRBD1	few	TRBJ1-5	CAGTDRGHQPQHF	TGTGCCGGAACGGACAGGGGACATCAGCCCCAGCATTTT
TRBV19	.	.	TRBJ1-5	CASNFYGNQPQHF	TGTGCCAGCAACTTTTATGGCAATCAGCCCCAGCATTTT
TRBV19	.	.	TRBJ1-3	CASSAWGSGNTIYF	TGTGCCAGTAGTGCTTGGGGCTCTGGAAACACCATATATTTT
TRBV6-1	TRBD1	once	TRBJ1-2	CASSDRDRGNYGYTF	TGTGCCAGCAGTGATAGAGACAGGGGTAACTATGGCTACACCTTC
TRBV25-1	.	once	TRBJ1-5	CATSAGTNNQPQHF	TGTGCCACGAGTGCGGGGACTAACAATCAGCCCCAGCATTTT
TRBV5-4	.	.	TRBJ2-2	CASSPTSLYTGELFF	TGTGCCAGCAGCCCTACTAGCCTATACACCGGGGAGCTGTTTTTT